A single sample gave rise to the 18 T cell receptor beta chains below, sequenced in a study of T cells in Graves' hyperthyroidism and ophthalmopathy. It was RNA transcripts that yielded the amplified TCR beta CDR3 regions. The HTBI primer set drove a first-round RT-PCR of the TCR CDR3. MiXCR, applied by TCRdb to the multiplex PCR reads, yields one record per CDR3 protein. The repertoire includes some 380,000 distinct CDR3 sequences, 13% of them detected once, and less than 25% sits in the top ten. The sample was blood. The source is a man aged 30 to 45 with Graves' hyperthyroidism that later progressed to Graves' ophthalmopathy.

About this clonotype itself: This may stem from a read error, because a much larger clone lies one nucleotide away. The chain joins TRBV5-1 to TRBJ2-7; D is perhaps TRBD2 (6 bases). The CDR3 covers 16 residues. Germline CDR1 reads SGHRS; CDR2 reads YFSETQ. CDR3 nucleotide sequence: TGCGCCAGCAGCTTCAGGGCAGGTGGGGGACTTTACGGGCAGTACTTC. Its protein product is CASSFRAGGGLYGQYF.

A few counts support this clonotype. V and J are TRBV7-9 and TRBJ2-1, with TRBD2 as a possible D gene (5 bases). Germline CDR1 and CDR2: SEHNR and FQNEAQ (reference sequence). V lost 8 bases to trimming and J lost 0 bases, with 14 bases between them. The length of the CDR3 is 15 residues. The DNA of the CDR3 is TGTGCCAGCGGGCCAGCGGATAGCTCCTACAATGAGCAGTTCTTC. This encodes CASGPADSSYNEQFF.

V gene TRBV20-1 combines with J gene TRBJ2-7; 9 bases match TRBD1. Looked up from germline, CDR1 is DFQATT and CDR2 is SNEGSKA (reference sequence). The CDR3 runs to 13 residues. The ends lost 6 bases at V and 6 bases at J; junction bases unmatched: 9. The CDR3: CSATPGTGSEQYF. CDR3 bases: TGCAGTGCCACTCCCGGGACAGGGAGCGAGCAGTACTTC.

In its sample, this clonotype was seen many times. The rearrangement uses TRBV7-8 and TRBJ1-2; D is perhaps TRBD1 (6 bases). V was trimmed by 6 bases and J by 5 bases, leaving 16 bases between them. This CDR3 contains 14 residues. CDR1 is SGHVS, CDR2 FQNEAQ, per germline. The CDR3 DNA reads TGTGCCAGCAGTCGTACAGGGTTGTCGTATGGCTACACCTTC. This gives the protein CASSRTGLSYGYTF.

This clonotype was picked up many times. The chain combines TRBV28 with TRBJ1-5, with D perhaps TRBD1 (5 bases). Trimming shortened V by 5 bases and J by 2 bases, and 13 bases separated the two germline ends. From germline, CDR1 is MDHEN and CDR2 SYDVKM. This CDR3 has 15 amino acids. The CDR3 DNA follows: TGTGCCAGCAGTATCGACGGGGGTGGCAATCAGCCCCAGCATTTT. Protein product: CASSIDGGGNQPQHF.

This clonotype was seen many times. This sequence joins TRBV7-9 and TRBJ2-1; 8 bases are a match to TRBD2. From germline, CDR1 is SEHNR and CDR2 FQNEAQ (reference sequence). The CDR3 consists of 14 residues. Germline trimming cut 7 bases from V and 8 bases from J; bases unmatched to any gene: 10. CDR3 DNA: TGTGCCAGCATCGAGGCTAGCGGGTGGGATGAGCAGTTCTTC. Translated: CASIEASGWDEQFF.

The chain employs TRBV4-2 and TRBJ1-1; no clear D gene. Trimming stripped 4 bases from V and 7 bases from J, with 7 bases between. Germline V CDR1 and CDR2: LGHNA, YNFKEQ. This CDR3 has 11 amino acids. CDR3 coding DNA: TGTGCCAGCAGCCCGGGGATTGAAGCTTTCTTT. Translation gives CASSPGIEAFF.

As concerns this clonotype: Likely a read error: the CDR3 ends without its conserved phenylalanine or tryptophan. The gene calls are TRBV6-2 or TRBV6-3 and TRBJ2-2; D remains ambiguous. Trimming pared 6 bases from V and 5 bases from J, leaving 10 bases between. The CDR3 sequence is 13 residues long. Germline V gene data show CDR1 as MNHEY and CDR2 as SVGEGT. In DNA, the CDR3 is TGTGCCAGCAGGAAGGGAAGGACCGGGGAGCTGTTTATT. It translates to CASRKGRTGELFI.

The sample holds many counts of this clonotype. The chain employs TRBV20-1 and TRBJ2-1; no definite D call. The CDR3 covers 13 residues. V was shortened by 3 bases and J by 6 bases, with 12 bases between the two germline ends. The germline CDR1 and CDR2 sequences are DFQATT and SNEGSKA (reference sequence). The CDR3 nucleotides are TGCAGTGCTAGTCGGTGGGATTTCAATGAGCAGTTCTTC. Amino acid sequence: CSASRWDFNEQFF.

This clonotype was counted between two and nine times. A much larger clone differs from this one at a single base, so this may be a read error. The rearrangement links TRBV11-3 to TRBJ1-1; 8 positions match TRBD1. V dropped 11 bases and J dropped 6; count of bases not matched to a gene: 8. The V gene's germline CDR1 is SGHNT and CDR2 YENEEA. This CDR3 comprises 12 residues. The CDR3 DNA is TGTGCCGGCGGACAGGGTTGGTCTGAAGCTTTCTTT. Translating it yields CAGGQGWSEAFF. The variable domain in full, completed from reference TRBV11-3 and TRBJ1-1, reads EAGVVQSPRYKIIEKKQPVAFWCNPISGHNTLYWYLQNLGQGPELLIRYENEEAVDDSQLPKDRFSAERLKGVDSTLKIQPAELGDSAVYLCAGGQGWSEAFFGQGTRLTVV.

The V and J genes are TRBV7-2 and TRBJ2-1; 10 bases match TRBD2. The length of the CDR3 is 18 residues. Trimming cost V 1 base and J 2 bases; bases outside gene matches: 8. Looked up from germline, CDR1 is SGHTA and CDR2 is FQGNSA. CDR3 bases: TGTGCCAGCAGCTTAGACCTAATAGCGGGGGGTACCTACAATGAGCAGTTCTTC. Translating it yields CASSLDLIAGGTYNEQFF. The full variable domain, with the rest looked up from reference TRBV7-2 and TRBJ2-1, is GAGVSQSPSNKVTEKGKDVELRCDPISGHTALYWYRQSLGQGLEFLIYFQGNSAPDKSGLPSDRFSAERTGGSVSTLTIQRTQQEDSAVYLCASSLDLIAGGTYNEQFFGPGTRLTVL.

This clonotype was observed many times. The V gene is TRBV11-2, the J gene TRBJ1-5; D ambiguous. Germline lookup yields CDR1 SGHAT and CDR2 FQNNGV. This CDR3 is built from 14 residues. Trimming stripped 0 bases from V and 3 bases from J, with 6 bases between. The CDR3 nucleotides are TGTGCCAGCAGCTTAGACAGGCCCAATCAGCCCCAGCATTTT. The encoded protein is CASSLDRPNQPQHF. Complete variable domain (other parts from reference TRBV11-2 and TRBJ1-5): EAGVAQSPRYKIIEKRQSVAFWCNPISGHATLYWYQQILGQGPKLLIQFQNNGVVDDSQLPKDRFSAERLKGVDSTLKIQPAKLEDSAVYLCASSLDRPNQPQHFGDGTRLSIL.

This clonotype has at least ten counts. The chain has TRBV28 and TRBJ1-1; a possible D gene is TRBD1 (5 bases). V was clipped by 5 bases and J by 11 bases, with 18 bases between them. CDR3 length: 13 amino acids. CDR1 and CDR2 (germline): MDHEN, SYDVKM. CDR3 region: CASSPRDLRGAFF. CDR3 sequence (DNA): TGTGCCAGCAGTCCCCGGGACTTACGGGGGGCTTTCTTT.

This clonotype was counted at least ten times. The gene calls are TRBV7-3 and TRBJ1-6; D call uncertain. V lost 5 bases and J lost 6, with 17 bases in between. CDR3 length: 16 amino acids. Germline CDR1 SGHTA, CDR2 FQGTGA. The CDR3 reads CASSPMRGSCNSPLHF. The CDR3 coding sequence is TGTGCCAGCAGCCCTATGCGGGGTAGTTGTAATTCACCCCTCCACTTT.

This clonotype occurred many times. The chain employs TRBV7-9 and TRBJ2-5; the match to TRBD2 covers 9 bases. Germline V gene sequence: CDR1 SEHNR, CDR2 FQNEAQ (reference sequence). V lost 5 bases, J lost 5 bases, and 6 bases stayed unmatched. This CDR3 has 14 residues. CDR3 sequence: CASSQRGALETQYF. The CDR3 DNA reads as TGTGCCAGCAGCCAGCGGGGGGCTCTGGAGACCCAGTACTTC. The whole variable domain, filled in from reference TRBV7-9 and TRBJ2-5, reads DTGVSQNPRHKITKRGQNVTFRCDPISEHNRLYWYRQTLGQGPEFLTYFQNEAQLEKSRLLSDRFSAERPKGSFSTLEIQRTEQGDSAMYLCASSQRGALETQYFGPGTRLLVL.

There are many counts of this clonotype. V usage is TRBV28 and J usage is TRBJ1-1, with 7 positions matching TRBD1. Germline lookup yields CDR1 MDHEN and CDR2 SYDVKM. Germline trimming cut 8 bases from V and 0 bases from J; bases unmatched to any gene: 9. CDR3 size: 15 residues. CDR3 DNA sequence: TGTGCCAGCTTAATGACAGGGTGGATGAACACTGAAGCTTTCTTT. Translation: CASLMTGWMNTEAFF.

This clonotype was picked up many times. The gene calls are TRBV3-1 and TRBJ2-1; D may match TRBD1 or TRBD2 (5 bases each). This CDR3 is built from 13 residues. V was clipped by 4 bases and J by 6 bases, with 10 bases between them. Per the germline V gene, CDR1 is LGHDT and CDR2 is YNNKEL (reference sequence). CDR3 sequence: CASSRNGGNEQFF. In DNA, the CDR3 is TGTGCCAGCAGCCGAAATGGGGGCAATGAGCAGTTCTTC.

This clonotype was counted ten times or more. The chain's CDR3 is CAWKYGANEQYF. Here the CDR3 DNA reads TGTGCCTGGAAATACGGGGCAAACGAGCAGTACTTC. The chain links TRBV30 to TRBJ2-7; D may match TRBD1 or TRBD2 (5 bases each). V lost 4 bases and J lost 5, with 12 bases in between. There are 12 residues in the CDR3. CDR1 GTSNPN and CDR2 SVGIG come from the germline V gene (reference sequence). The full variable domain, with the rest looked up from reference TRBV30 and TRBJ2-7, is SQTIHQWPATLVQPVGSPLSLECTVEGTSNPNLYWYRQAAGRGLQLLFYSVGIGQISSEVPQNLSASRPQDRQFILSSKKLLLSDSGFYLCAWKYGANEQYFGPGTRLTVT.